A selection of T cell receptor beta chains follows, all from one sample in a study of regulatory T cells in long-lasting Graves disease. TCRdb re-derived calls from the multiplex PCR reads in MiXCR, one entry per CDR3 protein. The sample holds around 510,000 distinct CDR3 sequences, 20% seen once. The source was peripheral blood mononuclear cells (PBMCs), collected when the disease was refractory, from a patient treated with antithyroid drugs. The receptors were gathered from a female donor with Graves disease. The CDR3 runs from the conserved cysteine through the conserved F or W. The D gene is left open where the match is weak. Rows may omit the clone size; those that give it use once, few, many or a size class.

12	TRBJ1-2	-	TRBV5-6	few	TGTGCCAGCAGCTTCGCGGGAGGTACCTACACCTTC	CASSFAGGTYTF
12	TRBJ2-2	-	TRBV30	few	TGTGCCTGGAGTATCCCTACCGGGGAGCTGTTTTTT	CAWSIPTGELFF
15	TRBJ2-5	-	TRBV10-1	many	TGCGCCAGCAGATGGGGGGGCGGCAAGGAAGAGACCCAGTACTTC	CASRWGGGKEETQYF
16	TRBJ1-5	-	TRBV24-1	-	TGTGCCACCAGTGATTCGGGACAATCGAGCAATCAGCCCCAGCATTTT	CATSDSGQSSNQPQHF
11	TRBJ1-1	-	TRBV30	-	TGTGCCTATCGGGCTTACACTGAAGCTTTCTTT	CAYRAYTEAFF
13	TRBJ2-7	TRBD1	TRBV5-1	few	TGCGCCAGCAGCTCCAGGGGACAGTACGAGCAGTACTTC	CASSSRGQYEQYF
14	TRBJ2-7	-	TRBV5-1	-	TGTGCCAGCAGCGTAGCGGAGAGCTCCCACGAGCAGTACTTC	CASSVAESSHEQYF
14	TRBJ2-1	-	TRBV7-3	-	TGTGCCAGCAGCTTAGGCAGGGCCGTCAATGAGCAGTTCTTC	CASSLGRAVNEQFF
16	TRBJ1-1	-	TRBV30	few	TGTGCCTGGAGTGTAAGTCGAGGACACACGAACACTGAAGCTTTCTTT	CAWSVSRGHTNTEAFF
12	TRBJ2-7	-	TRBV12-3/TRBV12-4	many	TGTGCCAGCAGTCCAAGACACGCCGAGCAGTACTTC	CASSPRHAEQYF
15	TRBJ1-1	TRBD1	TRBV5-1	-	TGCGCCAGCAGACCTAACAGGGGGGTGAACACTGAAGCTTTCTTT	CASRPNRGVNTEAFF
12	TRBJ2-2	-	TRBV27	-	TGTGCCAGCACCACAAGGGGCGGGGAGCTGTTTTTT	CASTTRGGELFF
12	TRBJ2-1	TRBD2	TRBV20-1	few	TGCAGTGCTAGACTAGCGGACAATGAGCAGTTCTTC	CSARLADNEQFF
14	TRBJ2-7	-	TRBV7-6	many	TGTGCCAGCAGCTTATCCGGGGAGTTCCTCGAGCAGTACTTC	CASSLSGEFLEQYF
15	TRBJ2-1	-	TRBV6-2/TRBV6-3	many	TGTGCCAGCAGTTTCGCGTTGGATAATAACAATGAGCAGTTCTTC	CASSFALDNNNEQFF
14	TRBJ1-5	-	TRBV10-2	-	TGCGCCAGCAGTGAGTGGGGGAGTGGGGAGACCCAGCATTTT	CASSEWGSGETQHF
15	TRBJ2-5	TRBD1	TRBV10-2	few	TGCGCCAGCAGAGGGACAGGGGGCCGTAGCGAGACCCAGTACTTC	CASRGTGGRSETQYF
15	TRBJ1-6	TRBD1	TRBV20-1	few	TGCAGTGCTACTCAACCGGGACAGGATGATTCACCCCTCCACTTT	CSATQPGQDDSPLHF
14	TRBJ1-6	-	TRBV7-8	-	TGTGCCAGCTCGCCACCCGGGGTTTATTCACCCCTCCACTTT	CASSPPGVYSPLHF
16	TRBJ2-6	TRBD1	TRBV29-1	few	TGCAGCGTTACGACAGGGGTGGGCTCTGGGGCCAACGTCCTGACTTTC	CSVTTGVGSGANVLTF
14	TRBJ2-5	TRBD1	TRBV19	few	TGTGCCAGTGGTTGGACAGGGGGCTCGGAGACCCAGTACTTC	CASGWTGGSETQYF
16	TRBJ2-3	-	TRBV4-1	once	TGCGCCAGCAGCCAAGATCCCTGGGAGAGAGCAGATACGCAGTATTTT	CASSQDPWERADTQYF
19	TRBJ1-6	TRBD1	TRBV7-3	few	TGTGCCAGCAGCGCAACAGGGGGACGGGCGACCTCCTATAATTCACCCCTCCACTTT	CASSATGGRATSYNSPLHF
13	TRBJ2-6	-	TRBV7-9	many	TGTGCCAGCCCACGCTCTGGGGCCAACGTCCTGACTTTC	CASPRSGANVLTF
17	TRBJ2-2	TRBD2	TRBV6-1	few	TGTGCCAGCAGTGAAGCGCTTCATGCGGGAGGGAACGGGGAGCTGTTTTTT	CASSEALHAGGNGELFF
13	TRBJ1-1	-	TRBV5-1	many	TGCGCCAGCAGCTTGGTGGGGGACACTGAAGCTTTCTTT	CASSLVGDTEAFF
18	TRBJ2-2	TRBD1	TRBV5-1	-	TGTGCCAGCAGCAAAGGAACCAGTCGACAGGGGGCGGCCGGGGAGCTGTTTTTT	CASSKGTSRQGAAGELFF
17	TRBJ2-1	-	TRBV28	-	TGTGCCAGCAGTCTCTATAACAGGCTTAGCTCCTACAATGAGCAGTTCTTC	CASSLYNRLSSYNEQFF
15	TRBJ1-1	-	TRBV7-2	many	TGTGCCAGCAGCGTACCCGGGACGGTGAACACTGAAGCTTTCTTT	CASSVPGTVNTEAFF
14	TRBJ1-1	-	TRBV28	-	TGTGCCAGCAGCCGCGCAGATGATGGGACTGAAGCTTTCTTT	CASSRADDGTEAFF
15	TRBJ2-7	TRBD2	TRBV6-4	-	TGTGCCCCCGGGGCCGGACTAGCGGGAGTCTACGAGCAGTACTTC	CAPGAGLAGVYEQYF
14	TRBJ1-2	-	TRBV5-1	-	TGCGCCAGCAGCTTGGCACCGCCGATCTATGGCTACACCTTC	CASSLAPPIYGYTF
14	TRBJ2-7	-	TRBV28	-	TGTGCCAGCAGTTTATTTACAGGTTCCCACGAGCAGTACTTC	CASSLFTGSHEQYF
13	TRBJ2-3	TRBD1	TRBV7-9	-	TGTGCCAGCGGGGACAGGGGCCCAGATACGCAGTATTTT	CASGDRGPDTQYF
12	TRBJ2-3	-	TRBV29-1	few	TGCAGCGTTGTACCCCGCACAGATACGCAGTATTTT	CSVVPRTDTQYF
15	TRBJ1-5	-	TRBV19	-	TGTGCCAGTACTCTCGATGGTTACAGCAATCAGCCCCAGCATTTT	CASTLDGYSNQPQHF
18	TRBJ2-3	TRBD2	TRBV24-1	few	TGTGCCACCAGCCCGGGACTAGCGGGAGGCCCACTTCTGGATACGCAGTATTTT	CATSPGLAGGPLLDTQYF
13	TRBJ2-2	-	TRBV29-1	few	TGCACCGCCCGAGAGGGGCAGGCCGGGGAGCTGTTTTTT	CTAREGQAGELFF
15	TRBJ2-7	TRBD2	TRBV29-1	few	TGCAGCGTTGAACTTATGGGGACTAGCTCTCGCGAGCAGTACTTC	CSVELMGTSSREQYF
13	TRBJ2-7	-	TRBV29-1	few	TGCAGCGTTGGTGAGGGTACCGCCTACGAGCAGTACTTC	CSVGEGTAYEQYF
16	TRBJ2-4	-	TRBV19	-	TGTGCCAGTAGTACCCACCCCCCGGGAGCCAAAAACATTCAGTACTTC	CASSTHPPGAKNIQYF
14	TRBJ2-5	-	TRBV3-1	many	TGTGCCAGCAGCCAAGGAACAGGGCAAGAGACCCAGTACTTC	CASSQGTGQETQYF
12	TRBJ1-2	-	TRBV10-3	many	TGTGCCATCACGCGGGATGGCTATGGCTACACCTTC	CAITRDGYGYTF
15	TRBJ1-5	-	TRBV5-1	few	TGCGCCAGCAGCTTGGGCGGTCGTGGGAATCAGCCCCAGCATTTT	CASSLGGRGNQPQHF
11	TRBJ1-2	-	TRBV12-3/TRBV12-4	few	TGTGCCAGCAGTTCCCTTCGGGGCTACACCTTC	CASSSLRGYTF
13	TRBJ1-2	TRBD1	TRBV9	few	TGTGCCAGCAGCCCTCGGACAGGGTTCGGCTACACCTTC	CASSPRTGFGYTF
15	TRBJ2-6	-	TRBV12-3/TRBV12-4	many	TGTGCCAGCAGTTTATGGGGAGCTGGGGCCAACGTCCTGACTTTC	CASSLWGAGANVLTF
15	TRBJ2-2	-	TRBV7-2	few	TGTGCCAGCAGCTCGCAAGCGCCGAACACCGGGGAGCTGTTCTTT	CASSSQAPNTGELFF
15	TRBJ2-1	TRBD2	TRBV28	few	TGTGCCAGCAGTATCCCTAGCGGGAGAATTGCTGAGCAGTTCTTC	CASSIPSGRIAEQFF
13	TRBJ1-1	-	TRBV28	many	TGTGCCAGCAGTAGAGGACGCTCGGGGGTAGCTTTCTTT	CASSRGRSGVAFF
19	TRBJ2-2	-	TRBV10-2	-	TGCGCCAGCAGTGAGTCTGTGGGACGCTATCGATTGAACACCGGGGAGCTGTTTTTT	CASSESVGRYRLNTGELFF
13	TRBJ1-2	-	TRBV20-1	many	TGCAGTGCACCGCGTGAGGACACCTATGGCTACACCTTC	CSAPREDTYGYTF
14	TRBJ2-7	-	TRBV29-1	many	TGCAGCGCTAGGACAGGCGGGGGCCGCTACGAGCAGTACTTC	CSARTGGGRYEQYF